This record covers a single TCR beta chain. As yet, its antigen is unknown. These data belong to a study of cytomegalovirus exposure and HLA in healthy donors. Study overall: It was reported in a later analysis that the 120 validation repertoires used the same platform as the approximately 620 first-cohort repertoires.

This CDR3 is 16 amino acids long. Germline-derived CDR1 and CDR2 are LGHNA and YNFKEQ. V was clipped by 0 bases and J by 6 bases, with 14 bases between them. TCRdb's copy holds only in-frame clones and misses some; the assay was immunoSEQ multiplex PCR. The table shows tens of thousands of clones, with roughly nine tenths occurring only once. Study-wide results and caveats: For most TCR sequences rarity was the rule, although some public TCRs occurred in many donors. The study flagged roughly 160 TCR beta chains as cytomegalovirus-associated. According to reports, the classifier identified cytomegalovirus status with high specificity and sensitivity.

The J gene is TRBJ1-4, the V gene TRBV4-2, with D possibly TRBD1 on 5 matching bases. Sequencing was carried out using PBMCs. The TCR comes from a woman between 18 and 30 years old in good health and CMV-seronegative. The CDR3 DNA sequence: TGTGCCAGCAGCCAAGATGTACGGCAGGGTGATGAAAAACTGTTTTTT. Its translation: CASSQDVRQGDEKLFF.